This record covers a single T cell receptor beta chain. The data belong to a study of blood T cell repertoires in COVID-19. For the study at large: From the United States, Italy and Spain came samples of acute and convalescent COVID-19. The cDNA or gDNA used as material had been derived from T cells, B-cell-depleted T cells, or PBMCs.

In the authors' methods: Amplification with reference gene primers provided the estimates of nucleated cell counts. Generated by immunoSEQ multiplex PCR, the TCRdb table keeps only in-frame clones and is missing some. For V, J and clone size, that table is used; D and trimming come from the DNA. The sample lists about 89,000 clones, roughly 80% occurring once. Looked up from germline, CDR1 is KGHSY and CDR2 is FQNENV. The CDR3 extends over 14 amino acids. The V segment lost 0 bases and the J segment 10 bases; nucleotides outside the gene matches: 6. Sequencing was done on a sample of peripheral blood. This sequence originates from a human donor in a cohort sampled during active COVID-19. The chain joins TRBV16 to TRBJ2-3; 8 bases fit TRBD2. The CDR3 loop reads CASSQSGAGVAQYF. The DNA for the CDR3 is TGTGCCAGCAGCCAATCAGGAGCGGGAGTCGCGCAGTATTTT.